This T cell receptor beta chain emerged from a study of T cell responses to AZD1222 COVID-19 vaccine. Overall study results and limits: Across spike, vaccine-associated CD4 TCRs were found, dominant at 160-218 and 743-854.

Worth noting for this clone: Its antigen is still unknown. One end of the junction does not line up with germline, which may come from a read error.

Produced via immunoSEQ multiplex PCR; TCRdb's table is partial and in-frame only. The data hold 100,000 to 150,000 clones, with approximately 91% observed a single time. The material sequenced was peripheral blood, taken 28 days after the second AZD1222 dose. This receptor was identified in an adult who received the AZD1222 COVID-19 vaccine.

The DNA of the CDR3 is TGCGCCAGCAGTTTGGGCCAAGAAGCTTTCTTT. Protein sequence: CASSLGQEAFF. This sequence joins TRBV5-1 and TRBJ1-1, with D hard to call. Germline-derived CDR1 and CDR2 are SGHRS and YFSETQ. The CDR3 length is 11 residues.